What follows describes a single TCR beta chain. Its antigen is not known. Only in-frame clones appear in the TCRdb table, and some are missing; sequencing was by immunoSEQ multiplex PCR. Here the sample spans about 37,000 clones, approximately 83% being singletons. Per the germline V gene, CDR1 is SGHNT and CDR2 is YYREEE (reference sequence). This CDR3 contains 14 residues. The ends lost 7 bases at V and 6 bases at J; junction bases unmatched: 9. The data derive from a study of CD4 T cells in relation to SARS-CoV-2 and coronaviruses. General study points: Samples before the pandemic and after infection were not matched within any donor. Crossreactive clones expanded significantly less to SARS-CoV-2 than monoreactive clones. The cross-reactivity analysis covered only spike protein, not other viral proteins.

The TCR sequence derives from an adult with COVID-19. The sample comprised memory CD4+ T cells from PBMCs. The chain has TRBV5-4 and TRBJ2-7; 11 nucleotides agree with TRBD2. CDR3 in DNA: TGTGCCAGCCGGTTAGCGGGAGGGCCGGCCGAGCAGTACTTC. Encoded protein: CASRLAGGPAEQYF.